This T cell receptor beta chain stems from a study of T cell responses to AZD1222 COVID-19 vaccine. As for the study in general: Second-dose intervals near 4 or 12 weeks were combined.

This CDR3 is 14 amino acids long. In germline, CDR1 is KGHSH, CDR2 LQKENI. Deletions cut 3 bases from V and 2 bases from J, with 10 bases between. General study findings and limits: Repertoire sampling was restricted to post-peak T cell response timepoints. Targeting of unmutated variant regions was reportedly seen in nearly half of spike-specific TCRs. Recipients of AZD1222 seropositive at baseline numbered only 5 or 6.

Concerning this clone itself: What it recognizes is unknown.

Sequenced by immunoSEQ multiplex PCR; TCRdb stores in-frame clones only, minus some. The sample has roughly 180,000 clones; about nine tenths are singletons. This material consisted of peripheral blood, taken on day 0 of AZD1222 vaccination. The receptor was isolated from an adult in good health. This rearrangement joins TRBV18 to TRBJ1-2, with D perhaps matching TRBD1 (6 bases). CDR3 DNA sequence: TGTGCCAGCTCACCCGCCACAGGGAACTATGGCTACACCTTC. Amino acids: CASSPATGNYGYTF.